This T cell receptor (beta chain) derives from a study of cytomegalovirus exposure and HLA in healthy donors. Turning to this clone: Its antigen is not known.

Study observations and caveats: HLA-A and HLA-B allele assignments for most subjects were reportedly predicted accurately using TCR beta sequences. Common viral pathogens were later found to be apparently linked to several of the most significant clusters. A list of 150 or so TCR beta chains associated with cytomegalovirus was given.

A multiplex PCR was run with 60 Vbeta primers and 13 Jbeta primers. Some clones are missing from TCRdb's copy, which holds only in-frame ones; the method was immunoSEQ multiplex PCR. The sample's table shows roughly 82,000 clones. The receptor was isolated from a woman aged 60-70 years in good health and CMV-seronegative. Sequenced input: PBMCs.

The chain's CDR3 is CASSLVLRNTEAFF. Written as DNA, the CDR3 is TGTGCCAGCAGCTTGGTTCTGAGGAACACTGAAGCTTTCTTT. The J gene is TRBJ1-1, the V gene TRBV5-8; D is uncertain. Deletions cut 0 bases from V and 1 base from J, with 7 bases between. The CDR3 is 14 residues long. Germline V gene data show CDR1 as SGHTS and CDR2 as YDEGEE. Together with reference TRBV5-8 and TRBJ1-1, the CDR3 gives the full variable domain: EAGVTQSPTHLIKTRGQQATLRCSPISGHTSVYWYQQALGLGLQFLLWYDEGEERNRGNFPPRFSGRQFPNYSSELNVNALELEDSALYLCASSLVLRNTEAFFGQGTRLTVV.